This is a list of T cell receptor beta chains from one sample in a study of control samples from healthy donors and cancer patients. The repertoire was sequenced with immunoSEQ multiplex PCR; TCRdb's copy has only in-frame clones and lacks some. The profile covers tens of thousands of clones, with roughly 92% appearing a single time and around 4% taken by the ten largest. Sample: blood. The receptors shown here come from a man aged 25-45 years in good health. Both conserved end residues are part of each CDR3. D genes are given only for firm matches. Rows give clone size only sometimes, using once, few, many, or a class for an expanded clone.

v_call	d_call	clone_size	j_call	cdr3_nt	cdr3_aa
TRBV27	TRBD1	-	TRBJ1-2	TGTGCCAGCAGTTCGGGACAGGGGGCAGTACGTGGCTACACCTTC	CASSSGQGAVRGYTF
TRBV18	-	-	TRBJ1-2	TGTGCCAGCTCAGGAGGCCTCGACTATGGCTACACCTTC	CASSGGLDYGYTF
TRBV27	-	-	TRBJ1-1	TGTGCCAGCAGTTCGCCGCGAGGGGTCGCTTTCTTT	CASSSPRGVAFF
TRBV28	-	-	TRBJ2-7	TGTGCCAGCAGGCCAGGGGCATCCTACGAGCAGTACTTC	CASRPGASYEQYF
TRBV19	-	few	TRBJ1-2	TGTGCCACCCTAATAAAAAACTATGGCTACACCTTC	CATLIKNYGYTF
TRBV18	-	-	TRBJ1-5	TGTGCCAGCTCACCACCAGACCTTAGCAATCAGCCCCAGCATTTT	CASSPPDLSNQPQHF
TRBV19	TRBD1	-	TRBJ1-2	TGTGCCAGTAGTATGACCGGGACAGGGGGTGCTCTCTATGGCTACACCTTC	CASSMTGTGGALYGYTF
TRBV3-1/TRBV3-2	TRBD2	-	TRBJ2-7	TGTGCCAGCAGCCAAGGACTTAGCGGGGGGGCGAGGCGGTACTTC	CASSQGLSGGARRYF
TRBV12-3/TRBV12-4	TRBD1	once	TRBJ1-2	TGTGCCAGCAACCTCGACAGGGAGGATGGCTACACCTTC	CASNLDREDGYTF
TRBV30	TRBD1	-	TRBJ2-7	TGTGCCTGGAGGTACGGACAGGGGGCTTACGAGCAGTACTTC	CAWRYGQGAYEQYF
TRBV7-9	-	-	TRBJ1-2	TGTGCCAGCAGCACTAAGGGGCGAGGAGAAATTAACTATGGCTACACCTTC	CASSTKGRGEINYGYTF
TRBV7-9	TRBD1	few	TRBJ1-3	TGTGCCAGCACCCAGGCGTGGACAGGGGTGGGAAACACCATATATTTT	CASTQAWTGVGNTIYF
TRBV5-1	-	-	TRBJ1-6	TGCGCCAGCAGCTTGGGGGGAGATTGGGGAAATTCACCCCTCCACTTT	CASSLGGDWGNSPLHF
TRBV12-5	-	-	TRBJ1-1	TGTGCTAGTGGTTTCGGCACTGGGACTGAAGCTTTCTTT	CASGFGTGTEAFF
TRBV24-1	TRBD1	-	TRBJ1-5	TGTGCCACCAGCTCTAAGGGGGCTCAGCCCCAGCATTTT	CATSSKGAQPQHF
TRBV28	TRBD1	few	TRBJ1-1	TGTGCCAGCAGTACCCGGGACAGGGGGCCTGGTGGCACTGAAGCTTTCTTT	CASSTRDRGPGGTEAFF
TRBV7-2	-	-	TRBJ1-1	TGTGCCAGCAGCTTGGGACTCTTCAGGAACACTGAAGCTTTCTTT	CASSLGLFRNTEAFF
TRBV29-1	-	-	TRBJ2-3	TGCAGCGTAGAGACCACCCTGGGTACAGATACGCAGTATTTT	CSVETTLGTDTQYF
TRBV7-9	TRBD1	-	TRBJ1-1	TGTGCCAGCAGCTCCCCCCCCCGGGACAGAATGAACACTGAAGCTTTCTTT	CASSSPPRDRMNTEAFF
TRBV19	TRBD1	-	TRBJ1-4	TGTGCCAGCTCCGGGACAGGGGGCGTTGAAAAACTGTTTTTT	CASSGTGGVEKLFF
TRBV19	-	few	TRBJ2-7	TGTGCCAGCTCAGACGGGTACTCCTACGAGCAGTACTTC	CASSDGYSYEQYF
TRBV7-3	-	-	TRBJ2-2	TGTGCCAGCAGCTTATTGCCCACCAAGAACACCGGGGAGCTGTTTTTT	CASSLLPTKNTGELFF
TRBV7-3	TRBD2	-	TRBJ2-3	TGTGCCAGCAGCTTAACCCTAGCGGGGTCCGCAGATACGCAGTATTTT	CASSLTLAGSADTQYF
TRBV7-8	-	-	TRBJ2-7	TGTGCCAGCAGCTTGGGGAAAGCTACAGTCTCCTACGAGCAGTACTTC	CASSLGKATVSYEQYF
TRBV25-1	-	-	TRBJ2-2	TGTGCCAGCAGTGGGAGGGTCGGGGAGCTGTTTTTT	CASSGRVGELFF
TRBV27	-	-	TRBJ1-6	TGTGCCAGCAGACAGGGTGATAATTCACCCCTCCACTTT	CASRQGDNSPLHF
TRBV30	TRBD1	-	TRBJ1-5	TGTGCCTGGAGAAAGGACAGGGAGCCCAATCAGCCCCAGCATTTT	CAWRKDREPNQPQHF
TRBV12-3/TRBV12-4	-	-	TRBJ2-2	TGTGCCAGCAGTACGTGGGGAGAGCTGTTTTTT	CASSTWGELFF
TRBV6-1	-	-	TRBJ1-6	TGTGCCAGCAGTGAACGGTTCAATTCACCCCTCCACTTT	CASSERFNSPLHF
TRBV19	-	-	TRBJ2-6	TGTGCCAGCCTCCAGACCGGGACGCCGTACTCTGGGGCCAACGTCCTGACTTTC	CASLQTGTPYSGANVLTF
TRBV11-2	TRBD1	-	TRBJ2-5	TGTGCCAGCAGCACCGGACAGGGCCAAGAGACCCAGTACTTC	CASSTGQGQETQYF
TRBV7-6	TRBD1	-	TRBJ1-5	TGTGCCAGCAGCACCGGGACAGGACACAATCAGCCCCAGCATTTT	CASSTGTGHNQPQHF
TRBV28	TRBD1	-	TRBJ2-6	TGTGCCAGCAGTTTAAGCGGGACAGGGGGCTCTGGGGCCAACGTCCTGACTTTC	CASSLSGTGGSGANVLTF
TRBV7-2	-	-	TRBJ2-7	TGTGCCAGCAGCTTTGGACTATCCTCATTCTACGAGCAGTACTTC	CASSFGLSSFYEQYF
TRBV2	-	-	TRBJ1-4	TGTGCCAGCAGTGAAGTGAGGGGAATGGGTAATGAAAAACTGTTTTTT	CASSEVRGMGNEKLFF
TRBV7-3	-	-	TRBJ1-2	TGTGCCAGCAGCTATCTCGCCGACGGCTACACCTTC	CASSYLADGYTF
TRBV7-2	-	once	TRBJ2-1	TGTGCCAGCAGCTTAGCGTCGAGGGGGGGGCCCTACAATGAGCAGTTCTTC	CASSLASRGGPYNEQFF
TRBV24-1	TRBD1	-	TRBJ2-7	TGTGCCACCAGTGACCCGGACAGGGGCCACGAGCAGTACTTC	CATSDPDRGHEQYF
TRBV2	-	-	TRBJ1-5	TGTGCCAGCAGTGAAGTGCCTGTCAATCAGCCCCAGCATTTT	CASSEVPVNQPQHF
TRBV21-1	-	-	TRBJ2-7	TGTGCCAGCATAAAGAGGGGAGACGAGCAGTACTTC	CASIKRGDEQYF
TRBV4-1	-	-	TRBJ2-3	TGCGCCAGCAGCCAGGCCCGGTTAGGGACGACAGATACGCAGTATTTT	CASSQARLGTTDTQYF
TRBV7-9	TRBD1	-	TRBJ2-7	TGTGCCAGCAGCATTCCGGGACAGACCTACGAGCAGTACTTC	CASSIPGQTYEQYF
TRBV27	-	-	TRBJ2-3	TGTGCCAGCAGTTTAGTGGCGGCAACAGATACGCAGTATTTT	CASSLVAATDTQYF
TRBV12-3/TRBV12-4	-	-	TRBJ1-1	TGTGCCAGCATTGATTTCGGCACTGAAGCTTTCTTT	CASIDFGTEAFF
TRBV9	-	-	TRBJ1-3	TGTGCCAGCAGCGGGTACGGGACCCGGGGGAACACCATATATTTT	CASSGYGTRGNTIYF
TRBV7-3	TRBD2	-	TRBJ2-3	TGTGCCAGCAGTTTCGGGACTATCACAGATACGCAGTATTTT	CASSFGTITDTQYF